These T cell receptor beta chains were read from a single sample in a study of T cell repertoires in cytomegalovirus infection. MiXCR, applied by TCRdb to the reads, yields one record per CDR3 protein. Counted here are over 450,000 distinct CDR3 sequences, approximately 11% occurring once; the ten biggest clones make up about 9.4%. Sequenced sample: PBMCs. Receptor source: a human donor in good health (CMV status not recorded). Some clones in this sample may be carry-over from other donors' samples. Each CDR3 is given with its conserved first and last residue. A D gene is named only where the DNA matches it firmly. Size is stated for part of the rows, as once, few or many counts, or as a class when the clone is expanded.

j_gene,d_gene,v_gene,abundance,CDR3aa,CDR3nt
TRBJ2-5,NA,TRBV20-1,NA,CSARLVETQYF,TGCAGTGCTAGGCTGGTGGAGACCCAGTACTTC
TRBJ1-1,NA,TRBV7-3,many,CASSLKAGENTEAFF,TGTGCCAGCAGCTTAAAAGCAGGAGAGAACACTGAAGCTTTCTTT
TRBJ2-1,NA,TRBV28,many,CASSQNSVAQFF,TGTGCCAGCAGTCAGAATTCGGTTGCGCAGTTCTTC
TRBJ2-5,TRBD2,TRBV20-1,NA,CSAKGTSGRPRRETQYF,TGCAGTGCTAAAGGGACTAGCGGGAGGCCCCGTAGAGAGACCCAGTACTTC
TRBJ1-2,NA,TRBV28,few,CASSFSTEIYGYTF,TGTGCCAGCAGTTTTTCGACAGAAATCTATGGCTACACCTTC
TRBJ1-2,NA,TRBV6-6,many,CATLGEGNSNYGYTF,TGTGCCACCTTGGGGGAGGGAAACTCTAACTATGGCTACACCTTC
TRBJ2-6,TRBD2,TRBV2,NA,CASSEFAGGSGANVLTF,TGTGCCAGCAGTGAATTTGCGGGGGGTTCTGGGGCCAACGTCCTGACTTTC
TRBJ1-4,NA,TRBV14,NA,CASSQGLGATNEKLFF,TGTGCCAGCAGCCAAGGTCTTGGGGCAACTAATGAAAAACTGTTTTTT
TRBJ1-1,NA,TRBV28,many,CASSRDTQNTEAFF,TGTGCCAGCAGCCGGGACACCCAGAACACTGAAGCTTTCTTT
TRBJ2-3,TRBD2,TRBV11-2,many,CASSSGTSGGLVDTQYF,TGTGCCAGCAGCTCCGGGACTAGCGGGGGCCTGGTTGATACGCAGTATTTT
TRBJ1-1,NA,TRBV20-1,once,CSAGQTAENTEGFF,TGCAGTGCTGGACAGACAGCCGAGAACACTGAAGGTTTCTTT